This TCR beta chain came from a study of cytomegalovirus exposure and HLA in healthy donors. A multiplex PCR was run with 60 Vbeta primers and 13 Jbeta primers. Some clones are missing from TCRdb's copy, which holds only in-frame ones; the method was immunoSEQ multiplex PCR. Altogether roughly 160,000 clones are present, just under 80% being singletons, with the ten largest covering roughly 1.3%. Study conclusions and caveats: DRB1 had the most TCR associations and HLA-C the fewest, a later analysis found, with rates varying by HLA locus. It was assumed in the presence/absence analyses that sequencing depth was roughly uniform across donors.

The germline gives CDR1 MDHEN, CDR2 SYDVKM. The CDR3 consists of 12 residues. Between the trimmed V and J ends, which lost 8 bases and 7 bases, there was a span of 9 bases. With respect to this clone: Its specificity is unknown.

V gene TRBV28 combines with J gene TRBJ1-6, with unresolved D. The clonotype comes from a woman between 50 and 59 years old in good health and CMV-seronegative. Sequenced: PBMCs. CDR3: CASRIPNSPLHF. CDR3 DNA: TGTGCCAGCCGTATCCCGAATTCACCCCTCCACTTT.